This T cell receptor (beta chain) was recorded in a study of blood T cell repertoires in COVID-19. Study-level information: Whether acute or convalescent, the COVID-19 samples came from the United States, Italy and Spain. T cells, B-cell-depleted T cells, or PBMCs supplied cDNA or gDNA.

The authors' processing: Scientists estimated how many nucleated cells there were by amplifying reference gene primers. The table came from immunoSEQ multiplex PCR; TCRdb's copy has only in-frame clones and leaves some out. V, J and clone size reflect that table, while D and trimming were determined from the DNA. The sample holds about 78,000 clones, approximately 90% seen once. Of note for this clone: Compared with germline, one end of the junction differs, possibly owing to a read error.

This receptor was identified in a woman older than 75 with acute or convalescent COVID-19. The sequenced sample consisted of peripheral blood.

The DNA for the CDR3 is TGCGCCAGCAGCGGAAACAGGGGTGAGGGGGGATCAGACTTC. It encodes CASSGNRGEGGSDF. The chain has TRBV5-1 and TRBJ2-5; D possibly corresponds to TRBD1 (7 bases). The CDR3 runs 14 residues. CDR1 and CDR2 (germline): SGHRS, YFSETQ.